Reported below is one T cell receptor (beta chain). Its cognate antigen is unknown. This sample was taken from a study of blood T cells in healthy people across ages. This CDR3 is built from 14 residues. Trimming removed 5 bases from V and 3 bases from J, with 13 bases in between. CDR1 and CDR2 (germline): SGHTA, FQGNSA. Study observations and caveats: Changes seen in expanded clonotypes were possibly confounded by donor CMV status left unknown. The authors considered diversity estimates from one million T cells to be underestimates.

Combining a sample-barcoded 5' primer with a J-beta primer mix, a second PCR ran for roughly 7 to 12 cycles. From the 5' RACE reads, TCRdb called clonotypes with MiXCR, one entry per CDR3 protein. The data show 950,000 to 1,200,000 distinct CDR3 sequences, less than 45% seen once. Every donor gave 9 to 10 milliliters of peripheral blood. Specimen: blood. The TCR was taken from a man younger than 35 in good health. The chain recombines TRBV7-2 with TRBJ2-5, with D perhaps matching TRBD1 (6 bases). The CDR3 loop is CASSKHPGEETQYF. For the CDR3, the DNA is TGTGCCAGCAGCAAACACCCAGGGGAAGAGACCCAGTACTTC.